The 20 T cell receptor beta chains given below trace back to one sample, sequenced in a study of tumor and adjacent non-tumor tissue in lung cancer listed by TCRdb under 2018. RNA was extracted from bulk unsorted tissue and checked for quality with a NanoDrop ND-1000 and an Agilent 2100. The library came from multiplex PCR. TCRdb lists the instrument as Illumina HiSeq 2500. TCRbeta libraries were built by three rounds of nested PCR using primers (Table S4), following protocols modified from ARM-PCR. TCRdb reprocessing: public reads trimmed at Q25 with fastp, clones called with MiXCR, in-frame beta chains kept. Each record represents a unique CDR3 protein, reported with the most common genes and DNA among its rows. Across this sample there are some 120,000 distinct CDR3 sequences, with about 66% seen only once. 9.5% to 15% of the sample belongs to the ten largest clones. Specimen: lung tumor tissue. These receptor sequences come from a man under 40 with non-small cell lung cancer.

V usage is TRBV12-3 or TRBV12-4 and J usage is TRBJ2-5; 7 bases fit TRBD1. Trimming cost V 5 bases and J 3 bases; bases outside gene matches: 6. The CDR3 length is 14 residues. The CDR3 reads CASSGQGVEETQYF. CDR3 in DNA: TGTGCCAGCAGTGGCCAGGGGGTCGAAGAGACCCAGTACTTC.

As concerns this clonotype: One end of the junction varies from germline; a read error may be responsible. The gene calls are TRBV6-5 and TRBJ2-1; 8 nucleotides match TRBD2. Germline V gives CDR1 MNHEY, CDR2 SVGAGI. The CDR3 contains 13 residues. The CDR3 sequence is CPSNTGTRGKQFF. CDR3 coding DNA: TGTCCCAGCAATACCGGGACTAGAGGCAAGCAGTTCTTC.

About this clonotype: Compared with germline, one end of the junction differs, possibly owing to a read error. The V gene is TRBV20-1, the J gene TRBJ1-3; D gene ambiguous. This CDR3 region has 13 residues. Germline-derived CDR1 and CDR2 are DFQATT and SNEGSKA (reference sequence). The DNA of the CDR3 is TGCAATGCTAAGCAACAGTATGGAAACACTATATATTTT. Encoded protein: CNAKQQYGNTIYF.

Details on this clonotype: A much larger clone sits a single nucleotide away, making a read error possible. J is TRBJ2-3 and V is TRBV29-1; D may be TRBD1 or TRBD2 (5 bases each). CDR1 and CDR2 from the germline V gene are SQVTM and ANQGSEA. The CDR3 consists of 15 residues. CDR3 amino acids: CSVERWERGTYTQYF. CDR3 nucleotides: TGCAGCGTTGAAAGATGGGAGAGGGGCACATATACGCAGTATTTT.

This clonotype has only one observation. A read error may explain this, as a much larger clone is one base away. The chain has TRBV7-9 and TRBJ1-6; D not certain. CDR1 SEHNR and CDR2 FQNEAQ come from the germline V gene (reference sequence). The CDR3 is 13 residues long. CDR3 nucleotides: TGTGGCAGCAGCCAAGGCGGGGATTCACCCCTCCACTTT. This sequence encodes CGSSQGGDSPLHF.

V usage is TRBV6-5 and J usage is TRBJ1-1, with D possibly matching TRBD1 (5 bases). Germline CDR1 MNHEY, CDR2 SVGAGI. The CDR3 loop spans 13 amino acids. The V and J ends lost 4 bases and 4 bases respectively, with 10 bases between them. CDR3: CASSFGGSTEAFF. The CDR3 bases are TGTGCCAGCAGTTTCGGGGGGTCCACTGAAGCTTTCTTT.

A word on this clonotype: The junction differs from germline at one of its ends, possibly a read error. V usage is TRBV5-6 and J usage is TRBJ2-7, with D possibly being TRBD2 (6 bases). The CDR3 runs to 13 residues. CDR1 is SGHDT and CDR2 is YYEEEE in the germline V gene. For the CDR3, the DNA is TGTGCCAGCAGCCTCGGATGGACGGGGGAGCAATACTTC. It encodes CASSLGWTGEQYF.

Remarks on this clonotype: The junction and the germline gene differ at one end; a read error may be behind it. The chain uses TRBV20-1 and TRBJ2-1, with TRBD2 as a possible D gene (5 bases). Per germline, CDR1 DFQATT and CDR2 SNEGSKA (reference sequence). The CDR3 length is 14 residues. The DNA for the CDR3 is TGCAGTACTAGGCGCTTTGACTCCTACAATGAGCAGTTCTTC. Its protein product is CSTRRFDSYNEQFF.

Note on this clonotype: A read error is possible here, since a much larger clone lies one base away. The J gene is TRBJ1-1, the V gene TRBV10-3; D gene ambiguous. Germline CDR1 is ENHRY and CDR2 is SYGVKD. CDR3 length equals 12 residues. CDR3 nucleotides: TGTGCCATCAGTGAAACCGAGGCTGAAACTTTCTTT. This codes for CAISETEAETFF.

In the case of this clonotype: An end of the junction does not agree with germline; a read error may underlie this. The gene calls are TRBV24-1 and TRBJ2-1, with 11 bases that match TRBD1. CDR3 length: 16 residues. Germline V lookup: CDR1 KGHDR, CDR2 SFDVKD. CDR3 protein: CGTNDLGTGGYNEQFF. The CDR3 DNA reads TGTGGCACCAATGATTTGGGGACAGGGGGTTACAATGAGCAGTTCTTC.

The CDR3 reads CASSLGTVNQPQYF. The CDR3 nucleotides read TGTGCCAGCAGCCTCGGGACAGTCAATCAGCCCCAGTATTTT. The chain joins TRBV5-6 to TRBJ1-5, with 7 bases lining up with TRBD1. TRBJ2-3 explains the end of the DNA better; the J call may be wrong. There are 14 residues in the CDR3. CDR1 and CDR2 from the germline V gene are SGHDT and YYEEEE.

As regards this clonotype: A much larger clone differs from this one at a single base, so this may be a read error. The V gene is TRBV20-1, the J gene TRBJ2-4, with D possibly matching TRBD2 (6 bases). The CDR3 sequence is 12 residues long. Germline-derived CDR1 and CDR2 are DFQATT and SNEGSKA (reference sequence). Deletions cut 1 base from V and 7 bases from J, with 8 bases between. CDR3 region: CSARGRENIQYF. In nucleotides, the CDR3 is TGCAGTGCTAGAGGTCGGGAGAACATTCAGTACTTC.

Of note for this clonotype: Compared with germline, one end of the junction differs, possibly owing to a read error. The chain combines TRBV20-1 with TRBJ1-6; 10 bases agree with TRBD1. Germline values: CDR1 DFQATT, CDR2 SNEGSKA (reference sequence). This CDR3 is 15 amino acids long. Written as DNA, the CDR3 is TGCGGTGCTAGAGAGACAGGGGGCTTTAATTCACCCCTCCACTTT. Its protein product is CGARETGGFNSPLHF.

Comments on this clonotype: Here the CDR3 omits its conserved ending phenylalanine or tryptophan, so a read error is the likely source. The rearrangement uses TRBV6-1 and TRBJ1-2; TRBD1 matches at 11 bases. V dropped 7 bases and J dropped 5; count of bases not matched to a gene: 6. Germline CDR1 MNHNS, CDR2 SASEGT. CDR3 length: 14 residues. The CDR3 is CASNSGTGGYGYTS. The CDR3 DNA reads as TGTGCCAGCAACTCCGGGACAGGGGGTTATGGCTACACCTCC.

This clonotype was counted at least ten times. The CDR3 bases are TGTGCCAGCAGTCTCAACTATGGCTACACCTTC. This translates into CASSLNYGYTF. The genes are TRBV6-2 or TRBV6-3 and TRBJ1-2; D is undetermined. V was clipped by 5 bases and J by 2 bases, with 3 bases between them. The CDR3 loop spans 11 amino acids. CDR1 is MNHEY, CDR2 SVGEGT, per germline.

A remark on this clonotype: This sequence may be a read error, since a much larger clone differs from it by one base. The CDR3: CSAQTTDRFDYEQYF. CDR3 in DNA: TGCAGTGCCCAAACGACCGACAGGTTCGACTACGAGCAGTACTTC. The gene calls are TRBV20-1 and TRBJ2-7; D perhaps matches TRBD1 (6 bases). Germline-derived CDR1 and CDR2 are DFQATT and SNEGSKA (reference sequence). V lost 6 bases and J lost 3, with 21 bases in between. The CDR3 has 15 residues.

This clonotype was detected only once. At one of its ends the junction is not consistent with the germline gene, which may arise from a read error. V and J are TRBV11-2 and TRBJ1-1; perhaps TRBD1 as D (6 bases). The CDR3 has 14 amino acids. Per germline, CDR1 SGHAT and CDR2 FQNNGV. Written as DNA, the CDR3 is TGTACCAGCAACTTGGGGGCAGGGGACCCTGAAGCTTTCTTT. Protein sequence: CTSNLGAGDPEAFF.

Regarding this clonotype: Likely a read error: the CDR3 ends without its conserved phenylalanine or tryptophan. The chain uses TRBV4-3 and TRBJ2-7; either TRBD1 or TRBD2 may supply D (6 bases each). The CDR3 covers 14 residues. The germline V gene has CDR1 LGHNA and CDR2 YSLEER. Written as DNA, the CDR3 is TGCGTCAGCAGCCTTTTTGGGGGGCCCTACGAGCAGTACTTA. Translated, it gives CVSSLFGGPYEQYL.

Regarding this clonotype: A read error may be the cause here, since a much bigger clone is one base away. The V gene is TRBV6-2 or TRBV6-3, the J gene TRBJ2-4, with no clear D. With 5 bases removed from V and 7 bases from J, the gap between germline ends came to 15 bases. CDR3 size: 14 residues. The germline V gene has CDR1 MNHEY and CDR2 SVGEGT. The CDR3 here is CASSRGWRGNIQYF. Here the CDR3 DNA reads TGTGCCAGCAGTCGTGGGTGGCGTGGGAACATTCAGTACTTC.

Remarks on this clonotype: The junction and the germline gene differ at one end; a read error may be behind it. The CDR3 DNA follows: TGTGCCAGCAGTTCCCGGACAGCCCTCTACGAGCAGAACTTC. Translation: CASSSRTALYEQNF. This chain connects TRBV28 to TRBJ2-7; weak D call: TRBD1 (6 bases). The CDR3 loop spans 14 amino acids. Germline CDR1 reads MDHEN; CDR2 reads SYDVKM.